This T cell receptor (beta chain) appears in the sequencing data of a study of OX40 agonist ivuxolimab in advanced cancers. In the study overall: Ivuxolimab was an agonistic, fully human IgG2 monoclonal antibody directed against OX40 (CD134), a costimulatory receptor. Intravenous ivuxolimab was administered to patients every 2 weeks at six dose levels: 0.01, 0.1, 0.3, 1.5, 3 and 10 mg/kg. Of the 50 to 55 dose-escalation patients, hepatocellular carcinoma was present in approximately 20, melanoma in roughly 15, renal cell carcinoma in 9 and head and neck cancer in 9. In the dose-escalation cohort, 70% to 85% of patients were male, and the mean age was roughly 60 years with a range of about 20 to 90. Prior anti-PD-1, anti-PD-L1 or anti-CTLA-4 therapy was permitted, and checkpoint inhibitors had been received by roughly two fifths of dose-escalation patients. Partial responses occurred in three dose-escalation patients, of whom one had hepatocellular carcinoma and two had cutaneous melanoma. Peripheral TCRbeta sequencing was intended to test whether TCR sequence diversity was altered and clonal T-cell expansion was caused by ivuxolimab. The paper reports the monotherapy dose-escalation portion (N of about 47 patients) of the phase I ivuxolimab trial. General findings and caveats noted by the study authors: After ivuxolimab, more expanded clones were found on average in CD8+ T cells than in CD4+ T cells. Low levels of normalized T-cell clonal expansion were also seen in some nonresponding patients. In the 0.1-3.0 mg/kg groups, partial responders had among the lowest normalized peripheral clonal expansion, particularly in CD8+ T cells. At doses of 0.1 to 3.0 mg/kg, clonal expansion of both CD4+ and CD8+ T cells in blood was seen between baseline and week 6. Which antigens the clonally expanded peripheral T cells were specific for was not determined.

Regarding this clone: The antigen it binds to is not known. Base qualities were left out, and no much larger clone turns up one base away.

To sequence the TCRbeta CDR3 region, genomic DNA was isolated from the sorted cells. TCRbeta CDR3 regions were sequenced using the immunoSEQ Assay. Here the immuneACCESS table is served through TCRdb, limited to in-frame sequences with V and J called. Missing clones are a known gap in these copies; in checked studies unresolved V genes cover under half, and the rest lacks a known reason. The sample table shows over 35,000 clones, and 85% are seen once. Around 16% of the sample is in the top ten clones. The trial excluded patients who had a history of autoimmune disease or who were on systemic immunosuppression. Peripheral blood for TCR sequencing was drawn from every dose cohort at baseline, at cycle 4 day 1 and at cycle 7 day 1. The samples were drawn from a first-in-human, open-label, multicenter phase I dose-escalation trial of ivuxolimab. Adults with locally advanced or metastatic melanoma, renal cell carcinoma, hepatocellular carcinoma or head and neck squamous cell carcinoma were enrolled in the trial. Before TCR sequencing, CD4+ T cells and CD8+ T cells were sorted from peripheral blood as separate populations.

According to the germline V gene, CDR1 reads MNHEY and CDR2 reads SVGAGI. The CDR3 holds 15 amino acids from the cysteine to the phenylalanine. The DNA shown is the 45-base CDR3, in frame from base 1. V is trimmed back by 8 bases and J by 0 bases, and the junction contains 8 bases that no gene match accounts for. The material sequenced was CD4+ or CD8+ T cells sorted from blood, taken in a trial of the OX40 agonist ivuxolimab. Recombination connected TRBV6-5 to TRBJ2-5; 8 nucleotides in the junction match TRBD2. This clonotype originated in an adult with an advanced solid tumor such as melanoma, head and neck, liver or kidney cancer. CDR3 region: CASGELAAHQETQYF. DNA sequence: TGTGCCAGCGGAGAACTAGCGGCCCACCAAGAGACCCAGTACTTC.